A selection of T cell receptor beta chains follows, all from one sample in a study of blood T cell repertoires in COVID-19. Produced via immunoSEQ multiplex PCR; TCRdb's table is partial and in-frame only. The data show hundreds of thousands of clones, over 75% seen once. What was sequenced was PBMCs or T cells enriched from blood (not recorded which). The receptor set was obtained from a man aged 18 to 35 who had recovered from COVID-19. Each CDR3 is given without its conserved first and last residue. Each record gives: V gene, J gene, CDR3 protein.

TRBV7-9	TRBJ1-1	ASSLAGTGDRAF
TRBV10-3	TRBJ2-3	AINTGEPTDTQY
TRBV7-9	TRBJ2-7	ASSSTKDRDPFSYEQY
TRBV7-8	TRBJ2-7	ASSRTLHYEQY
TRBV2	TRBJ2-2	ASRAGLYTGELF
TRBV5-1	TRBJ2-3	ASSPLTSGRMSDTQY
TRBV13	TRBJ2-1	ASSPAPGDSGAWEQF
TRBV24-1	TRBJ2-1	ATSDPLAGGPNEQF
TRBV7-9	TRBJ1-6	ASSLVGVDSPLH
TRBV6-1	TRBJ1-1	ASRQTGLMNTEAF
TRBV27	TRBJ1-1	ASSLRTAPEAF
TRBV25-1	TRBJ1-6	ASKETGFYNSPLH
TRBV7-9	TRBJ1-4	ASSRDLREKLF
TRBV7-2	TRBJ1-2	ASSTGQGSDGYT
TRBV27	TRBJ2-2	ASSPGTTNTGELF
TRBV3-1/TRBV3-2	TRBJ2-3	ASSQPVGLAGSGRDTQY
TRBV7-8	TRBJ2-1	ASSLGTGINEQF
TRBV5-8	TRBJ1-1	ASTRGVGGTEAF
TRBV5-1	TRBJ2-1	ASSPRLATSYNEQF
TRBV7-9	TRBJ1-1	ASSLKWSRNTEAF
TRBV7-2	TRBJ2-1	ASSLEQLRGLAHNEQF
TRBV27	TRBJ2-5	ASTVLAGRKTQY
TRBV6-5	TRBJ2-7	ASTSGVHEQY
TRBV28	TRBJ2-7	ASNIMGQGPYEQY
TRBV7-3	TRBJ1-4	ASSCNYTEQKLF
TRBV7-2	TRBJ2-5	ASSWGGLETQY
TRBV3-1/TRBV3-2	TRBJ1-4	ASSSSGGWAEKLF
TRBV5-1	TRBJ2-1	ASSWTARGNEQF
TRBV19	TRBJ2-5	ASSIASGTSGRTQY
TRBV7-9	TRBJ2-2	ASSLSHGGELF